Listed below are T cell receptor beta chains from one sample, sequenced in a study of blood T cell repertoires in COVID-19. Sequenced by immunoSEQ multiplex PCR; TCRdb stores in-frame clones only, minus some. The sample has about 240,000 clones; 75% to 90% are singletons. Input material: PBMCs or T cells enriched from blood (not recorded which). The receptor source for this set is a woman aged 40 to 49 with acute COVID-19. The CDR3 runs from the conserved cysteine through the conserved F or W. The D gene is left open where the match is weak. Rows give clone size only sometimes, using once, few, many, or a class for an expanded clone.

V	size	J	D	DNA	CDR3
TRBV21-1	NA	TRBJ1-1	NA	TGTGCCAGCAGCAAACCTTTCTGCAAGATGAACCCTACAGGGGGGGGCGACACTGAAGCTTTCTTT	CASSKPFCKMNPTGGGDTEAFF
TRBV7-3	once	TRBJ2-7	NA	TGTGCCAGCAGCCTTCAGTTCGACCCCATCAGGGACGAGCAGTACTTC	CASSLQFDPIRDEQYF
TRBV13	NA	TRBJ2-1	NA	TGTGCCAGCAGCTTAGGTCTGGGAGATGAGCAGTTCTTC	CASSLGLGDEQFF
TRBV5-1	NA	TRBJ1-1	TRBD1	TGCGCCAGCAGCCGGGGACAGTCCAACACTGAAGCTTTCTTT	CASSRGQSNTEAFF
TRBV9	once	TRBJ2-7	TRBD1	TGTGCCAGCAGCCTGGGACAGGGCGCTTTTTACGAGCAGTACTTC	CASSLGQGAFYEQYF
TRBV6-5	NA	TRBJ1-5	NA	TGTGCCAGCGGTCTGGGGCAGTTTAATCAGCCCCAGCATTTT	CASGLGQFNQPQHF
TRBV21-1	NA	TRBJ2-7	NA	TGTGCCAGCCGGGCGCAGGGTAGTTACGAGCAGTACTTC	CASRAQGSYEQYF
TRBV29-1	NA	TRBJ1-2	NA	TGCAGCGTTGTTTCCCCAGGAGGTGGCTACACCTTC	CSVVSPGGGYTF
TRBV29-1	NA	TRBJ1-2	TRBD1	TGCAGCGCAAGAAAGACAGGGAACTATGGCTACACCTTC	CSARKTGNYGYTF
TRBV28	NA	TRBJ2-5	NA	TGTGCCAGCAGTCCACTCCCGCAGCGGGAGACCCAGTACTTC	CASSPLPQRETQYF
TRBV19	NA	TRBJ2-1	NA	TGTGCCAGTAGTATCGAGGGAGCTTCTTCCAATGAGCAGTTCTTC	CASSIEGASSNEQFF
TRBV19	NA	TRBJ2-7	TRBD2	TGTGCCACCAGAGGGACTAGCGGCTACGAGCAGTACTTC	CATRGTSGYEQYF
TRBV24-1	NA	TRBJ2-2	TRBD1	TGTGCCACCAGTGAACCGGACAGGGGGCATACCGGGGAGCTGTTTTTT	CATSEPDRGHTGELFF
TRBV27	NA	TRBJ1-2	TRBD1	TGTGCCAGCAGTCCCGGACAGGGATATGGCTACACCTTC	CASSPGQGYGYTF
TRBV2	NA	TRBJ2-3	NA	TGTGCCAGCAGTGGGGAGGCAGGATGGGGCACAGATACGCAGTATTTT	CASSGEAGWGTDTQYF
TRBV5-5	once	TRBJ1-5	TRBD1	TGTGCCAGCAGCATGACAGGGGTAAATCAGCCCCAGCATTTT	CASSMTGVNQPQHF
TRBV2	NA	TRBJ1-4	NA	TGTGCCAGCAGTGGACAGACTAATGAAAAACTGTTTTTT	CASSGQTNEKLFF
TRBV5-6	NA	TRBJ1-2	NA	TGTGCCAGCAGTTCCAGACAGGTTCTTGGCTACACCTTC	CASSSRQVLGYTF
TRBV7-9	few	TRBJ2-7	NA	TGTGCCAGCAGCTTATCGGGGAGCTACGAGCAGTACTTC	CASSLSGSYEQYF
TRBV27	NA	TRBJ1-2	NA	TGTGCCAGCAGTTACACTAACTCAGGGGCTCGGGTTGGCTACACCTTC	CASSYTNSGARVGYTF
TRBV5-1	NA	TRBJ2-1	NA	TGCGCCAGCAGTCCGGTGAGCTCCTACAATGAGCAGTTCTTC	CASSPVSSYNEQFF
TRBV5-1	NA	TRBJ2-1	TRBD1	TGCGCCAGCAGCTTTGCCGGGACAGGGTCCTACAATGAGCAGTTCTTC	CASSFAGTGSYNEQFF
TRBV5-1	NA	TRBJ2-1	NA	TGCGCCAGCAGCTTAGAAACCCCCTTAAGCGTGTCCGATGAGCAGTTCTTC	CASSLETPLSVSDEQFF
TRBV3-1/TRBV3-2	once	TRBJ2-7	NA	TGTGCCAGCAGCCAAAGCAGGGGTTGGGACGAGCAGTACTTC	CASSQSRGWDEQYF
TRBV6-1	NA	TRBJ1-5	NA	TGTGCCAGCAGTGAAGTTGGCCGCGGCTCTCAGCCCCAGCATTTT	CASSEVGRGSQPQHF
TRBV7-2	once	TRBJ2-4	TRBD1	TGTGCCAGCAGTCTAGACGTCGGGGACAGGGTCAACTTC	CASSLDVGDRVNF
TRBV28	NA	TRBJ2-7	NA	TGTGCCAGCAGTTTATGGCAGGGCACCTACGAGCAGTACTTC	CASSLWQGTYEQYF
TRBV14	NA	TRBJ2-1	TRBD2	TGTGCCAGCAGCCAGCCTTATCCGGGACTAGCGGGAGGGTTGTCTAGGAATGAGCAGTTCTTC	CASSQPYPGLAGGLSRNEQFF
TRBV5-3	NA	TRBJ2-2	TRBD2	TGTGCCAGAAGCTTGACTAGCGGGAGGGCCAAAATCACCGGGGAGCTGTTTTTT	CARSLTSGRAKITGELFF
TRBV19	NA	TRBJ2-6	NA	TGTGCCAGTAAGTCGAGCTCTGGGGCCAACGTCCTGACTTTC	CASKSSSGANVLTF
TRBV10-2	NA	TRBJ2-1	TRBD2	TGCGCCAGCAGGAAAACTAGCGGCTCCTACAATGAGCAGTTCTTC	CASRKTSGSYNEQFF
TRBV6-5	NA	TRBJ1-3	NA	TGTGCCAGCAGTCGACTCAACTCTGGAAACACCATATATTTT	CASSRLNSGNTIYF
TRBV19	NA	TRBJ2-7	TRBD1	TGTGCCAGTAGGAGAGCCGGGACAGGGGACTACGAGCAGTACTTC	CASRRAGTGDYEQYF
TRBV19	NA	TRBJ1-4	TRBD1	TGTGCCAGTAGTGCCCCCACAGGGGGCTATGAAAAACTGTTTTTT	CASSAPTGGYEKLFF
TRBV7-9	NA	TRBJ2-1	NA	TGTGCCAGCAGCCTTCCGAGGACTCAAGAGCAGTTCTTC	CASSLPRTQEQFF
TRBV5-1	NA	TRBJ2-1	TRBD1	TGCGCCAACTGGACAGGGCGGCCTGGGCTGGGCGGCTCCTACAATGAGCAGTTCTTC	CANWTGRPGLGGSYNEQFF
TRBV7-2	NA	TRBJ1-2	TRBD1	TGTGCCAGCAGCTCGAGGCAGGGGGCCCATGGCTACACCTTC	CASSSRQGAHGYTF
TRBV11-3	NA	TRBJ2-7	TRBD2	TGTGCCAGCAGCTTAGAACGGGGACTAGCGGGGAACTACGAGCAGTACTTC	CASSLERGLAGNYEQYF
TRBV5-1	NA	TRBJ2-3	TRBD2	TGCGCCAGCAGCTTGGTCGGACTAGCGGCAGATACGCAGTATTTT	CASSLVGLAADTQYF
TRBV9	NA	TRBJ1-6	NA	TGTGCCAGCAGCGTAGGAGGACAGAATAATTCACCCCTCCACTTT	CASSVGGQNNSPLHF
TRBV27	NA	TRBJ2-1	TRBD1	TGTGCCAGCAATTCTATACAGGGGGCCAATGAGCAGTTCTTC	CASNSIQGANEQFF
TRBV2	NA	TRBJ2-3	NA	TGTGCCAGCAGTGAGGGGCCCGCAGATACGCAGTATTTT	CASSEGPADTQYF
TRBV7-2	NA	TRBJ2-1	TRBD2	TGTGCCAGCAGCTTTGGTAGCGGGAGGCCCGGTGAGCAGTTCTTC	CASSFGSGRPGEQFF
TRBV15	once	TRBJ2-7	NA	TGTGCCACCAGCGGGCGGGCTGCTGATGGAAGAAGCTCCTACGAGCAGTACTTC	CATSGRAADGRSSYEQYF
TRBV25-1	NA	TRBJ2-4	NA	TGTGCCAGCAGGAAGGACAGTAACATTCAGTACTTC	CASRKDSNIQYF
TRBV19	NA	TRBJ1-1	NA	TGTGCCAGTACACTATTAGGGAACACTGAAGCTTTCTTT	CASTLLGNTEAFF
TRBV10-3	NA	TRBJ1-4	NA	TGTGCCATCAGTGAGGGGGCGCGGGAAAAACTGTTTTTT	CAISEGAREKLFF